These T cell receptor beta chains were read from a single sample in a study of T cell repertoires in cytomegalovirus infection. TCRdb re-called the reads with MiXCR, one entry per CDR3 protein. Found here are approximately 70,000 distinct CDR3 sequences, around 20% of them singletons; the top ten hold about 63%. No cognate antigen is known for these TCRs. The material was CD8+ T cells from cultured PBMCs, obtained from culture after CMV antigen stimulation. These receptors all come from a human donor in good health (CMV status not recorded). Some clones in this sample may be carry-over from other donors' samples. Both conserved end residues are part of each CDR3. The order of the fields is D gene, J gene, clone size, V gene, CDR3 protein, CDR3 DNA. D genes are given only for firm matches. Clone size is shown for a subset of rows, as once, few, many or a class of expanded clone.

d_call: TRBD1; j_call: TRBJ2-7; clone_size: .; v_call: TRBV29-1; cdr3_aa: CSVPGTGSYEQYF; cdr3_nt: TGCAGCGTTCCCGGGACAGGATCCTACGAGCAGTACTTC
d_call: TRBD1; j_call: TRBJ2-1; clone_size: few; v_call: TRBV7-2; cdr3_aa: CASSLRQGVYNEQFF; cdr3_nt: TGTGCCAGCAGCTTGAGACAGGGAGTCTACAATGAGCAGTTCTTC
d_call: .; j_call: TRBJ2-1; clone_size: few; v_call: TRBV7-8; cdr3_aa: CASSSLENEQFF; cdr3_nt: TGTGCCAGCAGCTCTCTTGAGAATGAGCAGTTCTTC
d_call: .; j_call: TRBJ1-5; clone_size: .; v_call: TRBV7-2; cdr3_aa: CASSLDGGGGQPQHF; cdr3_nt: TGTGCCAGCAGCTTAGACGGGGGCGGGGGTCAGCCCCAGCATTTT
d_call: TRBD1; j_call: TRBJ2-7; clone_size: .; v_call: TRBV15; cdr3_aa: CATSRVGTDQQYF; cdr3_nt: TGTGCCACCAGCAGAGTTGGGACAGACCAGCAGTACTTC
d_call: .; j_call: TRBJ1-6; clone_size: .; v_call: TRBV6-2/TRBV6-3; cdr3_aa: CASSYPEKERINSPLHF; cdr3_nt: TGTGCCAGCAGTTACCCGGAGAAGGAACGGATTAATTCACCCCTCCACTTT
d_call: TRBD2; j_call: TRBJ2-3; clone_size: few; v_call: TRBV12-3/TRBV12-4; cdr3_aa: CASSPAVTSGSISTDTQYF; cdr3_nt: TGTGCCAGCAGTCCGGCAGTGACTAGCGGGAGTATTAGCACAGATACGCAGTATTTT
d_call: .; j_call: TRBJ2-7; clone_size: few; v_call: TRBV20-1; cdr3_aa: CSARSGSSYEQYF; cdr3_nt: TGCAGTGCCAGGTCGGGGAGCTCCTACGAGCAGTACTTC
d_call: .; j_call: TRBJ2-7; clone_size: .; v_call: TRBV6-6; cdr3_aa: CASSYHYEQYF; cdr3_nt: TGTGCCAGCAGTTACCACTACGAGCAGTACTTC
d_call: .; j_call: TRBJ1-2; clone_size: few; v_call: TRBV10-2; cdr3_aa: CASSESNSDMPSGYTF; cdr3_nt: TGCGCCAGCAGTGAGTCGAATTCAGATATGCCCTCGGGCTACACCTTC
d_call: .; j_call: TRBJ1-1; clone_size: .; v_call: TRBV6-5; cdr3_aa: CASSRGGPEAFF; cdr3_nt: TGTGCCAGCAGTAGGGGAGGCCCTGAAGCTTTCTTT
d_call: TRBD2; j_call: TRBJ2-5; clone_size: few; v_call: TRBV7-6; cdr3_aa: CASSLKGGAQYF; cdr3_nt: TGTGCTAGCAGCTTAAAGGGAGGGGCCCAGTACTTC
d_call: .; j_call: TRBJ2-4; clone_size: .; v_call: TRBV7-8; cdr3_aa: CASSRRRGQENIQYF; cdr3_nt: TGTGCCAGCAGCCGCCGGCGGGGTCAAGAAAACATTCAGTACTTC
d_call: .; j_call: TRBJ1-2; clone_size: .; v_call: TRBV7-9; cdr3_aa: CASSSLTDGYTF; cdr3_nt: TGTGCCAGCAGCTCCCTAACAGATGGCTACACCTTC
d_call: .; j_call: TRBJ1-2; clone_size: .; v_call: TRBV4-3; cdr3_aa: CASSQELGDNYGYTF; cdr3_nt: TGCGCCAGCAGCCAAGAACTGGGGGATAACTATGGCTACACCTTC
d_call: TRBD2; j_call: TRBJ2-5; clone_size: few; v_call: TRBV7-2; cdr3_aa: CASSLDTSGGAWETQYF; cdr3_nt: TGTGCCAGCAGCTTAGACACTAGCGGGGGGGCCTGGGAGACCCAGTACTTC
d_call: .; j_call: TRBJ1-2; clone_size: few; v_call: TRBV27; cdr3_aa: CASSYRVGYGYTF; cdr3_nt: TGTGCCAGCAGTTACAGGGTCGGCTATGGCTACACCTTC
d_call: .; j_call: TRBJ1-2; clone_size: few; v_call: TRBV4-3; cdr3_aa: CASSQDGTSGYTF; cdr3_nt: TGCGCCAGCAGCCAAGACGGGACATCTGGCTACACCTTC
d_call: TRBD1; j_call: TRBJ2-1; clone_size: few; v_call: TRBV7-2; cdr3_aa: CASTFPGQGANEQFF; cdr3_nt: TGTGCCAGCACTTTCCCGGGACAGGGGGCCAATGAGCAGTTCTTC
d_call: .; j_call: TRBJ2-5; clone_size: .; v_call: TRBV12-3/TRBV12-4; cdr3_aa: CASSLIGGRETQYF; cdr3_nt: TGTGCCAGCAGTTTGATCGGGGGGCGAGAGACCCAGTACTTC
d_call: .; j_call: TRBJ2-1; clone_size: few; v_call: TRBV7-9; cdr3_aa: CASSSALDEQFF; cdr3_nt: TGTGCCAGCAGCTCCGCCTTGGATGAGCAGTTCTTC
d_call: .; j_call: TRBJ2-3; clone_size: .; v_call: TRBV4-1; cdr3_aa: CASSQETTGLGTDTQYF; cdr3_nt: TGCGCCAGCAGCCAAGAGACGACCGGTCTGGGCACAGATACGCAGTATTTT